The 28 T cell receptor beta chains below all came from one sample that was sequenced in a study of monozygotic twins with inflammatory bowel disease. Following a re-call of the 5' RACE reads, TCRdb has one entry per CDR3 protein and lacks DNA. The table lists about 330,000 distinct CDR3 sequences. The sample taken for sequencing was blood. These receptors all stem from a human donor with ulcerative colitis or Crohn's disease, or a healthy co-twin of an affected twin (not recorded which).

The rearrangement joins TRBV5-1 to TRBJ2-4; TCRdb reports TRBD1, a call that lacks DNA to check it against. The CDR3 totals 14 residues. Germline V gene sequence: CDR1 SGHRS, CDR2 YFSETQ. This CDR3 is CASSFIGQGDIQYF.

The chain links TRBV27 to TRBJ2-3; the D gene TCRdb calls, TRBD2, cannot be checked with no DNA. CDR1 is MNHEY and CDR2 is SMNVEV in the germline V gene (reference sequence). The length of the CDR3 is 12 residues. The CDR3 loop reads CASGSWIDTQYF.

CDR3 residues: CSVFQEGRGGRNEQFF. J is TRBJ2-1 and V is TRBV20-1; with no DNA, the TCRdb D assignment of TRBD2 cannot be verified. The CDR3 contains 16 residues. The germline gives CDR1 DFQATT, CDR2 SNEGSKA (reference sequence).

The chain joins TRBV5-1 to TRBJ2-3; TCRdb designates TRBD2, a call that cannot be tested without DNA. The CDR3 totals 14 residues. Germline CDR1 reads SGHRS; CDR2 reads YFSETQ. The CDR3 sequence is CASSLEGRSDTQYF.

This chain uses TRBV20-1 with TRBJ2-5; absent DNA, TCRdb's TRBD1 call cannot be checked. Germline assignment: CDR1 DFQATT and CDR2 SNEGSKA (reference sequence). CDR3 length: 14 residues. CDR3 loop: CSAFYRDSQETQYF.

V usage is TRBV12-3 or TRBV12-4 and J usage is TRBJ2-3; as DNA is missing, the TRBD2 call by TCRdb cannot be tested. The CDR3 consists of 18 residues. CDR3 in amino acids: CASSLSLAGGPSTDTQYF.

The CDR3 sequence: CASSLSRGGRTSGYQETQYF. V and J are TRBV12-3 or TRBV12-4 and TRBJ2-5; the D call of TRBD2 rests on TCRdb alone, since no DNA is present to check it. This CDR3 contains 20 residues.

This CDR3 is CAISDDLAGGQETQYF. J is TRBJ2-5 and V is TRBV10-3; the D call of TRBD2 rests on TCRdb alone, since no DNA is present to check it. Germline-derived CDR1 and CDR2 are ENHRY and SYGVKD. The CDR3 is 16 amino acids.

Here the CDR3 reads CASSSRLAVRSYEQYF. The rearrangement joins TRBV12-3 or TRBV12-4 to TRBJ2-7; as DNA is missing, the TRBD2 call by TCRdb cannot be tested. The CDR3 extends over 16 amino acids.

The chain has TRBV5-1 and TRBJ1-2; TCRdb designates TRBD1, a call that cannot be tested without DNA. The CDR3 totals 16 residues. Germline assignment: CDR1 SGHRS and CDR2 YFSETQ. The chain's CDR3 is CASSPSPTGGNYGYTF.

V is TRBV7-6 and J is TRBJ1-1. The CDR3 runs to 13 residues. Germline CDR1 reads SGHVS; CDR2 reads FNYEAQ. CDR3 in amino acids: CASSLESNTEAFF.

J is TRBJ2-5 and V is TRBV2; TCRdb returns TRBD2, unconfirmable since there is no DNA. The CDR3 loop spans 11 amino acids. From germline, CDR1 is SNHLY and CDR2 FYNNEI. CDR3: CASTREETQYF. Full variable domain (rest looked up from reference TRBV2 and TRBJ2-5): EPEVTQTPSHQVTQMGQEVILRCVPISNHLYFYWYRQILGQKVEFLVSFYNNEISEKSEIFDDQFSVERPDGSNFTLKIRSTKLEDSAMYFCASTREETQYFGPGTRLLVL.

The chain employs TRBV5-1 and TRBJ1-5. CDR1 and CDR2 from the germline V gene are SGHRS and YFSETQ. This CDR3 has 15 amino acids. This chain's CDR3 is CASSPGLVSNQPQHF.

The CDR3 protein is CASSLMALAGNNEQFF. This chain connects TRBV12-3 or TRBV12-4 to TRBJ2-1; the TCRdb D gene call, TRBD2, has no DNA to confirm it. The CDR3 runs to 16 residues.

The chain recombines TRBV5-1 with TRBJ1-6; the TRBD1 assignment by TCRdb is unverifiable without DNA. Germline assignment: CDR1 SGHRS and CDR2 YFSETQ. This CDR3 is 18 amino acids long. The CDR3 loop reads CASSHGYKSTAYNSPLHF.

The chain recombines TRBV12-5 with TRBJ1-5; no DNA is available, so the TRBD1 call from TCRdb remains unchecked. The germline gives CDR1 LGHNT, CDR2 FRNRAP. The CDR3 length is 15 residues. The CDR3 reads CASGRGTGVNQPQHF.

The chain is built from TRBV9 and TRBJ1-2. The germline V gene has CDR1 SGDLS and CDR2 YYNGEE. The CDR3 runs 14 residues. The CDR3 sequence is CASTQEAYPSGYTF. Together with reference TRBV9 and TRBJ1-2, the CDR3 gives the full variable domain: DSGVTQTPKHLITATGQRVTLRCSPRSGDLSVYWYQQSLDQGLQFLIQYYNGEERAKGNILERFSAQQFPDLHSELNLSSLELGDSALYFCASTQEAYPSGYTFGSGTRLTVV.

The chain employs TRBV15 and TRBJ2-2. CDR1 and CDR2 (germline): LNHNV, YYDKDF (reference sequence). The CDR3 extends over 13 amino acids. The CDR3 loop reads CATSSGTSGELFF.

The chain has TRBV11-2 and TRBJ1-6; TCRdb selects TRBD1, and the lack of DNA leaves this call unchecked. The CDR3 runs to 14 residues. From germline, CDR1 is SGHAT and CDR2 FQNNGV. The CDR3 protein is CASSSTGFGSPLHF.

J is TRBJ1-2 and V is TRBV5-1. Germline CDR1 reads SGHRS; CDR2 reads YFSETQ. The CDR3 has 14 residues. The CDR3: CASSGGGSNYGYTF.

The gene calls are TRBV19 and TRBJ2-1. Germline V gives CDR1 LNHDA, CDR2 SQIVND (reference sequence). This CDR3 has 15 residues. This CDR3 is CASSNSVSDYNEQFF.

The CDR3 protein is CASSLTSANTGELFF. The chain links TRBV7-3 to TRBJ2-2. This CDR3 has 15 residues. CDR1 is SGHTA, CDR2 FQGTGA, per germline. The full variable domain, rest sourced from reference TRBV7-3 and TRBJ2-2, is GAGVSQTPSNKVTEKGKYVELRCDPISGHTALYWYRQSLGQGPEFLIYFQGTGAADDSGLPNDRFFAVRPEGSVSTLKIQRTERGDSAVYLCASSLTSANTGELFFGEGSRLTVL.

The chain uses TRBV5-4 and TRBJ1-2; TCRdb proposes TRBD1, but this gene call is untestable without DNA. The germline V gene has CDR1 SGHNT and CDR2 YYREEE (reference sequence). CDR3 length: 14 residues. The CDR3: CASSFDSLANGYTF.

This chain connects TRBV20-1 to TRBJ2-7. Germline-derived CDR1 and CDR2 are DFQATT and SNEGSKA (reference sequence). This CDR3 contains 16 residues. The CDR3 spells CSARGLDPKSSYEQYF.

The rearrangement joins TRBV29-1 to TRBJ2-1; TCRdb picks TRBD1, but there is no DNA to check that call. The CDR3 has 13 residues. Germline CDR1 is SQVTM and CDR2 is ANQGSEA. The CDR3 here is CSAVPGTGDEQFF.

The chain uses TRBV7-9 and TRBJ1-2; TCRdb proposes TRBD1, but this gene call is untestable without DNA. CDR3 length: 15 amino acids. Germline CDR1 and CDR2: SEHNR and FQNEAQ (reference sequence). The CDR3 loop reads CASSLDRAANYGYTF.

The chain combines TRBV28 with TRBJ2-7; with no DNA, the TCRdb D assignment of TRBD1 cannot be verified. The CDR3 has 14 amino acids. CDR1 MDHEN and CDR2 SYDVKM come from the germline V gene. CDR3: CASSPRDNPYEQYF. The entire variable domain, with the rest obtained from reference TRBV28 and TRBJ2-7, is as follows: DVKVTQSSRYLVKRTGEKVFLECVQDMDHENMFWYRQDPGLGLRLIYFSYDVKMKEKGDIPEGYSVSREKKERFSLILESASTNQTSMYLCASSPRDNPYEQYFGPGTRLTVT.

V usage is TRBV7-9 and J usage is TRBJ1-4. Germline loops: CDR1 SEHNR, CDR2 FQNEAQ (reference sequence). The CDR3 contains 14 residues. CDR3 loop: CAGRRIATNEKLFF.